This T cell receptor beta chain was captured in a study of shared clonotypes between healthy human individuals (dated by TCRdb to 2018 to 2020). Regarding the research as a whole: The cohort comprised two women and a few men aged 18 to 49 years. Per donor, three plates each were used for CD4 naive and CD4 memory, two for CD8 naive, and one for CD8 memory. The study deeply sequenced blood TCR repertoires of about 5 healthy adults to estimate repertoire size and the extent of clonotype sharing between individuals. Different laboratories and diverse techniques were used to prepare libraries and sequence TCR repertoires, to increase sequencing depth and limit assay-specific biases. Per donor, leukapheresis produced somewhere between about 0.94 and 9.5 billion PBMCs.

Study-wide conclusions, independent of this receptor: Estimated clonotype richness was generally larger for naive than for memory subsets. When several donors were compared, the shared fraction of clonotypes was about 5.2% for naive CD4, less than 4% for naive CD8, 2.3% for memory CD4, and 0.4% for memory CD8. Higher generation probabilities were observed for clonotypes shared by all four sorted-subset donors than for non-shared clonotypes. Rarefaction of sorted-subset datasets indicated incomplete sequencing despite the large sequencing depth. Because the study included only a small number of donors, the genetic and exposure-history diversity represented was limited. Based on pairwise subsampling, the degree of clonotype sharing among donors was expected to be affected by sequencing depth. Sampling was limited to blood, and TCR repertoires in tissue likely differ from TCR repertoires in blood.

The CDR1 and CDR2 encoded by the germline V gene are KGHSH and LQKENI. The CDR3 spans 14 residues, from the cysteine through the phenylalanine. The read is trimmed to its CDR3 DNA, 42 bases read in frame from base 1. Ends trimmed: V by 2 bases, J by 4 bases; bases unmatched to a gene: 4. Remarks on this clone: There is no known antigen for this receptor. There are no base qualities to consult, and no much larger clone falls within one base.

Using the deep immunoSEQ assay, multiplex PCR amplified TCR CDR3 regions from genomic DNA. Extracted genomic DNA from each cell subset was spread evenly across all wells of several immunoSEQ 96-well plates, with each plate serving as a replicate. For sorted subsets, 150 to 250 ng genomic DNA, equal to 30,000 or so T cell genomes, was loaded into each replicate PCR. Purified libraries were measured with a Qubit 3.0 fluorometer, size-checked on a Bioanalyzer 2100, and measured again with the KAPA Library Quantification kit. A separate single-read 150-cycle Illumina NextSeq 550 flow cell was used to sequence each immunoSEQ 96-well plate. The authors' pipeline ran thus. Because the immunoSEQ output held only junctional sequences and lacked quality scores, the filtering could not match the filtering applied to full-length reads. To assign V/J genes and CDR3, sequences were annotated using PyIR, a Python wrapper for IgBLAST v1.9, with IMGT germline references. Reads were filtered out if the reads had weak V/J assignments (E-value above 1e-6), no CDR3, stop codons, out-of-frame junctions, or ambiguous translated residues. V3J clonotypes were defined as sequences sharing an identical inferred V gene, J gene, and CDR3 amino acid sequence. Percentage overlap between repertoires was calculated by dividing the number of shared unique clonotypes by the size of the smaller repertoire. RTK rarefaction, the Chao1 estimator, and Recon v2.1 estimates of unobserved clonotypes were used to assess repertoire richness. Generation probabilities for all TCRbeta clonotypes obtained by the gDNA method from a handful of donors were computed using OLGA. The clones in this table, taken by TCRdb from immuneACCESS, are in-frame only. Not every clone is retained; where verified, under half of the shortfall comes from an unresolved V gene, and the cause of the rest is unknown. The V and J calls and the clone size are those of that table, but D and trimming were determined from the DNA. Present in this sample are more than 200,000 clones, approximately 70% of which were seen just once. The ten largest clonotypes hold 11% of the sample.

The donors were healthy, HIV-negative adults who had no recently reported acute infections or vaccinations. Every donor was a Caucasian adult living in Nashville, Tennessee, USA. CD4+ T cells were enriched by magnetic negative selection; naive cells were then positively selected on CD45RA, and the negative fraction formed the memory subset. Blood was obtained by leukapheresis, after which PBMCs were separated by Ficoll-Histopaque density gradient centrifugation and cryopreserved in liquid nitrogen vapor phase. Purity and quantity of every magnetically sorted T cell population were checked by analytical flow cytometry. Each sorted fraction had its genomic DNA isolated and then quantified by UV absorbance on a Nanodrop 2000c.

This sequence uses TRBV18 and TRBJ2-7; 8 bases in the middle match TRBD1. This sequence was found in a man aged 30 to 39 in good health. Sequences were obtained from memory CD4+ T cells sorted from blood. According to the study, the label for this sample's cell subset or site signals: CD45RA-negative fraction. The CDR3 is CASSPNRGSYEQYF. The sequence in DNA is TGTGCCAGCTCACCAAACAGGGGGTCTTACGAGCAGTACTTC.